This T cell receptor (beta chain) originates from a study of cytomegalovirus exposure and HLA in healthy donors. This PCR relied on a set of 60 Vbeta primers and 13 Jbeta primers. Clones were read by immunoSEQ multiplex PCR, and TCRdb kept only the in-frame ones, dropping some. The data hold fewer than 100,000 clones, with less than 85% observed a single time. Study outcomes and limitations: A later analysis, which compared TCR beta chains of equal frequency, found the HLA-associated ones more clonally expanded. When analyzed later, the rates of TCR association showed variation by HLA locus, with DRB1 the most and HLA-C the fewest. Overall, approximately 150 TCR beta chains were annotated as cytomegalovirus-associated. In a later analysis, a genetic analysis reported fewer productive-TCR N-insertions in an Asian-associated ancestry cluster than the cohort average.

V was pared by 6 bases and J by 4 bases, with 12 bases between. The CDR3 length is 13 residues. The germline CDR1 and CDR2 sequences are SGHAT and FQNNGV. To note about this clone: Antigen specificity is unknown.

The genes are TRBV11-2 and TRBJ1-2; no clear D gene. The clonotype originates from a male donor in good health and CMV-seronegative. Sequencing was carried out using PBMCs. The CDR3 spells CASRASGVYGYTF. CDR3 DNA sequence: TGTGCCAGCAGGGCATCCGGGGTCTATGGCTACACCTTC.